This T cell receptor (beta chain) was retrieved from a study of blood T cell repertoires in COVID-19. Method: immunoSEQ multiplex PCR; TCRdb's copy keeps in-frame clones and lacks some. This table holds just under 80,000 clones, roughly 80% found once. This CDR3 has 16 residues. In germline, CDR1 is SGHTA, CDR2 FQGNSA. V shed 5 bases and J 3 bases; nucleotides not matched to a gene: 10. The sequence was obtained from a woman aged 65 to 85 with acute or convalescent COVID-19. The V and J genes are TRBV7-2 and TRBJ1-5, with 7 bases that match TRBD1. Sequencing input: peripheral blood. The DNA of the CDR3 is TGTGCCAGCAGCCTACAGGGGACGGCTTACAATCAGCCCCAGCATTTT. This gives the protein CASSLQGTAYNQPQHF.